This T cell receptor (beta chain) was retrieved from a study of blood T cell repertoires in COVID-19 (dated by TCRdb to 2018 to 2021). About the full investigation: Collaborator samples came from the United States, Italy and Spain and covered acute and convalescent phases of COVID-19. The samples were drawn from the first 160 participants of the ongoing ImmuneRACE study and from 1,254 subjects provided by 6 global collaborators. The repertoires were released in a freely available public database intended as a resource for research on the immune response to SARS-CoV-2. The prospective study material was composed of cDNA or gDNA derived from T cells, B-cell-depleted T cells, or PBMCs. Subjects who had been exposed to COVID-19, were actively infected with it, or had recovered from it provided the deeply sampled blood TCRbeta repertoires that made up the dataset. HLA class I and class II types, where available, came from metadata supplied by the sample provider rather than from assay-based typing. Sample metadata almost always included a de-identified subject ID, COVID-19 status, age in years and sex. What the study reported, not specific to this receptor: How much clinical and demographic metadata was included differed by source and by participant, and the metadata was provided uncurated.

The CDR3 runs 15 amino acids, cysteine and phenylalanine included. Only the CDR3 DNA is retained, 45 bases long and in frame from the first base. The germline V gene gives CDR1 as SGHNT and CDR2 as YENEEA. V drops 4 bases and J drops 5 bases, leaving 17 bases in between. TCRbeta CDR3 regions were amplified from genomic DNA by means of the immunoSEQ Assay, a bias-controlled multiplex PCR. In the authors' own workflow: The number of nucleated cells in each sample was estimated by amplification of reference gene primers within the assay. To quantify the absolute abundance of each unique TCRbeta CDR3 rearrangement, sequence reads were collapsed and filtered. Productive Simpson clonality was computed per sample as the square root of Simpson's diversity index over productive rearrangements. TCRdb retrieved this table from immuneACCESS and kept in-frame rearrangements only. Not all clones are present; in checked studies, unresolved V genes account for under half, and no reason is known for the remainder. V and J calls and clone size follow that table, whereas D and trimming were derived from the DNA. The sample data list some 200,000 clones, and approximately 86% of these were observed just once. In total, the top ten clones hold approximately 2% of the sample.

Enrolling through a virtual design, the prospective study's participants ranged in age from roughly 18 to 89 years and lived across approximately 25 United States geographic areas. In the prospective study, cohorts were assigned on the basis of participant-reported clinical history obtained from a screening survey and a study questionnaire. ImmuneRACE Cohort 3 recovered participants were defined by two consecutive negative NP/OP PCR tests, healthcare professional clearance, or symptom resolution. In the prospective study, whole blood, serum and a nasopharyngeal or oropharyngeal swab were collected from each participant by mobile phlebotomists. Participants in the prospective study had the option to provide additional blood draws and questionnaires over a roughly 2-month period. Blood samples from the prospective study were shipped frozen or at room temperature prior to DNA extraction. About this clone itself: Its recognized antigen is unknown. Base qualities were left out, and no much larger clone turns up one base away.

The rearrangement combines TRBV11-3 with TRBJ2-5, and possibly TRBD2, on 6 matching bases. Specimen: PBMCs or T cells enriched from blood (not recorded which). The clonotype was recovered from a woman between 25 and 40 years old who had recovered from COVID-19. CDR3 region: CASSSGTLGGETQYF. DNA sequence: TGTGCCAGCAGCTCAGGTACCCTAGGAGGGGAGACCCAGTACTTC.